Listed below are T cell receptor beta chains from one sample, sequenced in a study of shared clonotypes between healthy human individuals. This table comes from immunoSEQ multiplex PCR, and its TCRdb copy is limited to in-frame clones, with some not included. This sample has under 2,000,000 clones, with around 96% found just once. Sequencing used naive CD8+ T cells sorted from blood. The receptors here all came from a man aged 18 to 29 in good health. Both conserved end residues are part of each CDR3.

J gene: TRBJ2-7; V gene: TRBV7-2; CDR3 protein: CASSPTWGRAGESYEQYF
J gene: TRBJ2-7; V gene: TRBV4-2; CDR3 protein: CASSQELDYEQYF
J gene: TRBJ2-1; V gene: TRBV13; CDR3 protein: CASSFRRYEQFF
J gene: TRBJ2-1; V gene: TRBV7-2; CDR3 protein: CASSLSPGPYNEQFF
J gene: TRBJ1-2; V gene: TRBV5-6; CDR3 protein: CASSLEGDGGYTF
J gene: TRBJ1-2; V gene: TRBV2; CDR3 protein: CASSEGGNYGYTF
J gene: TRBJ1-5; V gene: TRBV11-2; CDR3 protein: CASSHNLQPQHF
J gene: TRBJ2-3; V gene: TRBV28; CDR3 protein: CASSPIWPQGLSTDTQYF
J gene: TRBJ1-6; V gene: TRBV27; CDR3 protein: CASSLSRGVPYNSPLHF
J gene: TRBJ2-5; V gene: TRBV4-3; CDR3 protein: CASSPFLAGGEDGETQYF
J gene: TRBJ2-1; V gene: TRBV27; CDR3 protein: CASCQRGAYNEQFF
J gene: TRBJ2-7; V gene: TRBV27; CDR3 protein: CASSLKSSYEQYF
J gene: TRBJ2-5; V gene: TRBV1; CDR3 protein: CTSSQAKTTGTIGQSEETQYF